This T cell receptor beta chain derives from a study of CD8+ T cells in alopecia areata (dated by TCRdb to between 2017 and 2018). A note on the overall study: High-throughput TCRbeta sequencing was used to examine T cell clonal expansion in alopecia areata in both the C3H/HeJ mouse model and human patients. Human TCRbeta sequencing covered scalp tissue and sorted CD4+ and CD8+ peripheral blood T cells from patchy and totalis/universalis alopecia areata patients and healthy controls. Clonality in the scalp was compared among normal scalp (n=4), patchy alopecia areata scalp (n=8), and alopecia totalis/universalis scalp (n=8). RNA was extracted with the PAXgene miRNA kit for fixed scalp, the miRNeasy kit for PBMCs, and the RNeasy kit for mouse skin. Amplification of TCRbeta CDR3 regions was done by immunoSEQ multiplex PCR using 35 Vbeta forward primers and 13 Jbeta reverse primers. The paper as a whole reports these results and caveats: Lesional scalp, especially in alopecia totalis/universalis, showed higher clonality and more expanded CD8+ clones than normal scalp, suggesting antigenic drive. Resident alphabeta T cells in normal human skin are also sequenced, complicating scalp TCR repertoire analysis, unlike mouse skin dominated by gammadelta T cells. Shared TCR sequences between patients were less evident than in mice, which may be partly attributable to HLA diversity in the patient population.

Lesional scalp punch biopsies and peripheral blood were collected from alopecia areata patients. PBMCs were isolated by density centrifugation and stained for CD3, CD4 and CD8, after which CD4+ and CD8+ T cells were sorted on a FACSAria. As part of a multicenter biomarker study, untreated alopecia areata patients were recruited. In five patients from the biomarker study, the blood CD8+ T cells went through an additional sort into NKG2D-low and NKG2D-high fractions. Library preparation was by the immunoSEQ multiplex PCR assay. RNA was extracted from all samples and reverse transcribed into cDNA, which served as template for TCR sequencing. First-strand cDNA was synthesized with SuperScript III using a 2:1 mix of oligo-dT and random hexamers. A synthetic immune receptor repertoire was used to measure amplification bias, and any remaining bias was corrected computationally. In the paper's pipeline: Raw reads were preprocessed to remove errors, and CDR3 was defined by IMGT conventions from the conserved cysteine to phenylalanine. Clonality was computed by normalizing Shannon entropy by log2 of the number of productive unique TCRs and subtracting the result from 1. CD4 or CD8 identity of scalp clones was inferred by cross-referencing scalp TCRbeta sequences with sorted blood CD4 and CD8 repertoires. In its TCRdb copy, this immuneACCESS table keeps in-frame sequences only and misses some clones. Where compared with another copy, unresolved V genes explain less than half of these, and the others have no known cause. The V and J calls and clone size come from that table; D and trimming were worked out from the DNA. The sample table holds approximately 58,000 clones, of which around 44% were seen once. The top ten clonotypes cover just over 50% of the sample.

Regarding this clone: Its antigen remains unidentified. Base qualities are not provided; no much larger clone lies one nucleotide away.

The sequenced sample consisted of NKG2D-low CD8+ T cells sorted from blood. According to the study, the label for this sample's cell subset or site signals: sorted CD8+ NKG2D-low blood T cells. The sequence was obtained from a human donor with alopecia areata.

The DNA sequence is TGTGCCAGCAGCAGTACGACTCCGACTGGGACCCAGTACTTC. Translated, this gives CASSSTTPTGTQYF. Here the chain combines TRBV7-9 and TRBJ2-5; the D gene assignment is ambiguous. The junction shows trimming of 5 bases on V and 7 bases on J, plus 17 bases between the germline ends. CDR1 and CDR2, per the germline V gene (reference sequence), are SEHNR and FQNEAQ. Reading from cysteine to phenylalanine, the CDR3 counts 14 amino acids. The kept DNA is CDR3 alone, 42 bases in frame from the first base.